Listed below are T cell receptor beta chains from one sample, sequenced in a study of T cell changes during pregnancy in multiple sclerosis. Method: immunoSEQ multiplex PCR; TCRdb's copy keeps in-frame clones and lacks some. The data show 59,000 or so clones, 92% seen once. The sequencing here drew on peripheral blood, taken in the third trimester of pregnancy. Every receptor here comes from a female donor in good health, enrolled as a control in a pregnancy study. Each CDR3 is given with its conserved first and last residue. D genes are given only for firm matches. Size tells how often a clone was seen (once, few, many) or the class of an expanded clone, and some rows leave it out.

d_call: TRBD2; cdr3_length: 16; clone_size: -; j_call: TRBJ2-5; v_call: TRBV13; cdr3_nt: TGTGCCAGCAGCTTAGGGGAGCGGGGGGGCCCTGAGACCCAGTACTTC; cdr3_aa: CASSLGERGGPETQYF
d_call: TRBD2; cdr3_length: 17; clone_size: -; j_call: TRBJ2-5; v_call: TRBV7-9; cdr3_nt: TGTGCCAGCAGCGCCGGGACTAGCGGGAGTCTTGTGGAGACCCAGTACTTC; cdr3_aa: CASSAGTSGSLVETQYF
d_call: TRBD2; cdr3_length: 17; clone_size: -; j_call: TRBJ2-1; v_call: TRBV7-9; cdr3_nt: TGTGCCAGCAGCCCAGGGACTAGCGGGAGCACGGACAATGAGCAGTTCTTC; cdr3_aa: CASSPGTSGSTDNEQFF
d_call: -; cdr3_length: 12; clone_size: -; j_call: TRBJ2-1; v_call: TRBV27; cdr3_nt: TGTGCCAGCAGTCTCAGGGTCGATGAGCAGTTCTTC; cdr3_aa: CASSLRVDEQFF
d_call: -; cdr3_length: 13; clone_size: -; j_call: TRBJ1-6; v_call: TRBV7-2; cdr3_nt: TGTGCCAGCAGGCCTTCCGGGAATTCACCCCTCCACTTT; cdr3_aa: CASRPSGNSPLHF
d_call: -; cdr3_length: 17; clone_size: -; j_call: TRBJ1-4; v_call: TRBV27; cdr3_nt: TGTGCCAGCAGACCGGGGGGCTTCAGGGTCGGCTCGGAAAAACTGTTTTTT; cdr3_aa: CASRPGGFRVGSEKLFF
d_call: -; cdr3_length: 15; clone_size: -; j_call: TRBJ2-1; v_call: TRBV28; cdr3_nt: TGTGCCAGCAGTTTAACGGGGTCAACCAGGAATGAGCAGTTCTTC; cdr3_aa: CASSLTGSTRNEQFF
d_call: -; cdr3_length: 13; clone_size: -; j_call: TRBJ1-5; v_call: TRBV7-9; cdr3_nt: TGTGCCAGCAGCTTATTGGGGGGTCAGCCCCAGCATTTT; cdr3_aa: CASSLLGGQPQHF
d_call: TRBD2; cdr3_length: 15; clone_size: -; j_call: TRBJ2-1; v_call: TRBV12-5; cdr3_nt: TGTGCTAGTGGTTTACTAGCGGGGGCTACCAATGAGCAGTTCTTC; cdr3_aa: CASGLLAGATNEQFF
d_call: -; cdr3_length: 14; clone_size: -; j_call: TRBJ1-1; v_call: TRBV18; cdr3_nt: TGTGCCAGCTCACCATGGGCGGGGGACACTGAAGCTTTCTTT; cdr3_aa: CASSPWAGDTEAFF
d_call: -; cdr3_length: 12; clone_size: once; j_call: TRBJ1-4; v_call: TRBV7-9; cdr3_nt: TGTGCCAGCAGCCGGACTTATGAAAAACTGTTTTTT; cdr3_aa: CASSRTYEKLFF
d_call: TRBD1; cdr3_length: 14; clone_size: -; j_call: TRBJ1-2; v_call: TRBV10-2; cdr3_nt: TGCGCCAGCAGCCTGGGACAGGGGGCGAAGGGCTACACCTTC; cdr3_aa: CASSLGQGAKGYTF
d_call: TRBD1; cdr3_length: 15; clone_size: -; j_call: TRBJ2-5; v_call: TRBV4-3; cdr3_nt: TGCGCCAGCAGCCCTGTGGCGCAGGGGGAAGAGACCCAGTACTTC; cdr3_aa: CASSPVAQGEETQYF
d_call: TRBD1; cdr3_length: 16; clone_size: -; j_call: TRBJ1-4; v_call: TRBV2; cdr3_nt: TGTGCCAGCAGTCGACAGGGGGCACGGGCTAATGAAAAACTGTTTTTT; cdr3_aa: CASSRQGARANEKLFF
d_call: TRBD1; cdr3_length: 13; clone_size: -; j_call: TRBJ1-1; v_call: TRBV5-1; cdr3_nt: TGCGCCAGCAGCTTATTACAGGGGACTGAAGCTTTCTTT; cdr3_aa: CASSLLQGTEAFF
d_call: -; cdr3_length: 14; clone_size: -; j_call: TRBJ1-1; v_call: TRBV6-5; cdr3_nt: TGTGCCAGCAGTCCCCCCCTCAGGAACACTGAAGCTTTCTTT; cdr3_aa: CASSPPLRNTEAFF
d_call: TRBD1; cdr3_length: 15; clone_size: -; j_call: TRBJ2-2; v_call: TRBV5-1; cdr3_nt: TGCGCCAGCAGCACGGACAGGGGGCATGCCGGGGAGCTGTTTTTT; cdr3_aa: CASSTDRGHAGELFF
d_call: -; cdr3_length: 15; clone_size: -; j_call: TRBJ2-5; v_call: TRBV5-5; cdr3_nt: TGTGCCAGCAGCTTTACCCGACAGGACCAAGAGACCCAGTACTTC; cdr3_aa: CASSFTRQDQETQYF
d_call: -; cdr3_length: 12; clone_size: -; j_call: TRBJ2-5; v_call: TRBV2; cdr3_nt: TGTGCCAGCAGCCTAGGTGTAGAGACCCAGTACTTC; cdr3_aa: CASSLGVETQYF
d_call: -; cdr3_length: 15; clone_size: -; j_call: TRBJ1-3; v_call: TRBV6-5; cdr3_nt: TGTGCCAGCAGTTACTCAAATCGGGCTGGAAACACCATATATTTT; cdr3_aa: CASSYSNRAGNTIYF
d_call: -; cdr3_length: 11; clone_size: -; j_call: TRBJ1-5; v_call: TRBV20-1; cdr3_nt: TGCAGTGCTAGCCCTGGAGGGCCCCAGCATTTT; cdr3_aa: CSASPGGPQHF
d_call: -; cdr3_length: 14; clone_size: -; j_call: TRBJ1-1; v_call: TRBV19; cdr3_nt: TGTGCCAGTACTCCGGGACTGTTTAACACTGAAGCTTTCTTT; cdr3_aa: CASTPGLFNTEAFF
d_call: -; cdr3_length: 14; clone_size: -; j_call: TRBJ2-1; v_call: TRBV7-2; cdr3_nt: TGTGCCAGCAGCTTAGGATTAGCGAAGGGCCCGCAGTTCTTC; cdr3_aa: CASSLGLAKGPQFF
d_call: TRBD1; cdr3_length: 16; clone_size: once; j_call: TRBJ1-3; v_call: TRBV28; cdr3_nt: TGTGCCAGCAGTTTGGGACAGGGGGCGAAAGGAAACACCATATATTTT; cdr3_aa: CASSLGQGAKGNTIYF
d_call: TRBD1; cdr3_length: 11; clone_size: -; j_call: TRBJ2-3; v_call: TRBV5-6; cdr3_nt: TGTGCCAGCAGCTCGGGGACAGGGTCATATTTT; cdr3_aa: CASSSGTGSYF
d_call: -; cdr3_length: 16; clone_size: -; j_call: TRBJ1-4; v_call: TRBV5-6; cdr3_nt: TGTGCCAGCAGCTTCCTCAGGCAGGGAAGGCATGAAAAACTGTTTTTT; cdr3_aa: CASSFLRQGRHEKLFF
d_call: -; cdr3_length: 13; clone_size: once; j_call: TRBJ2-7; v_call: TRBV10-3; cdr3_nt: TGTGCCATCGCGACCGGGGATCTCTACGAGCAGTACTTC; cdr3_aa: CAIATGDLYEQYF
d_call: TRBD1; cdr3_length: 16; clone_size: -; j_call: TRBJ1-4; v_call: TRBV5-6; cdr3_nt: TGTGCCAGCAGCTTGAGAGGGACAGGGGGCCTTGAAAAACTGTTTTTT; cdr3_aa: CASSLRGTGGLEKLFF
d_call: TRBD2; cdr3_length: 18; clone_size: -; j_call: TRBJ2-5; v_call: TRBV19; cdr3_nt: TGTGCCAGTAGTATCAACGGACTAGCGGGAGGGCCGGGGGAGACCCAGTACTTC; cdr3_aa: CASSINGLAGGPGETQYF
d_call: -; cdr3_length: 13; clone_size: -; j_call: TRBJ2-3; v_call: TRBV7-9; cdr3_nt: TGTGCCAGCAGCTCTAAATCCACAGATACGCAGTATTTT; cdr3_aa: CASSSKSTDTQYF
d_call: TRBD2; cdr3_length: 16; clone_size: -; j_call: TRBJ2-1; v_call: TRBV4-3; cdr3_nt: TGCGCCAGCAGCCAGGGACTAGCGGGAGGGCCGAGGGAGCAGTTCTTC; cdr3_aa: CASSQGLAGGPREQFF
d_call: -; cdr3_length: 15; clone_size: -; j_call: TRBJ2-7; v_call: TRBV7-9; cdr3_nt: TGTGCCAGCATTCCATTAGCGGTTCTGCCCTACGAGCAGTACTTC; cdr3_aa: CASIPLAVLPYEQYF
d_call: TRBD1; cdr3_length: 15; clone_size: -; j_call: TRBJ2-7; v_call: TRBV6-5; cdr3_nt: TGTGCCAGCAGAACAAACAGGGGGAGCTCCTACGAGCAGTACTTC; cdr3_aa: CASRTNRGSSYEQYF
d_call: TRBD2; cdr3_length: 19; clone_size: -; j_call: TRBJ2-1; v_call: TRBV11-3; cdr3_nt: TGTGCCAGCAGCTTAATTGGGACTAGCGGGAGGTCGACCTACAATGAGCAGTTCTTC; cdr3_aa: CASSLIGTSGRSTYNEQFF
d_call: TRBD1; cdr3_length: 17; clone_size: -; j_call: TRBJ2-6; v_call: TRBV29-1; cdr3_nt: TGCAGCGTTGGCGGGACAGGAGATCTCTCTGGGGCCAACGTCCTGACTTTC; cdr3_aa: CSVGGTGDLSGANVLTF
d_call: -; cdr3_length: 14; clone_size: -; j_call: TRBJ2-1; v_call: TRBV5-5; cdr3_nt: TGTGCCAGCAGCCCTAGAGTCCTTGTCAATGAGCAGTTCTTC; cdr3_aa: CASSPRVLVNEQFF
d_call: TRBD1; cdr3_length: 18; clone_size: -; j_call: TRBJ2-7; v_call: TRBV5-4; cdr3_nt: TGTGCCAGCAGCTTGCTAGAATTCAGGGGGCTTTCCTCCTACGAGCAGTACTTC; cdr3_aa: CASSLLEFRGLSSYEQYF
d_call: TRBD2; cdr3_length: 17; clone_size: -; j_call: TRBJ2-5; v_call: TRBV13; cdr3_nt: TGTGCCAGCAGCTTAGGACCTAGGACTAGCGGGGGAGAGACCCAGTACTTC; cdr3_aa: CASSLGPRTSGGETQYF
d_call: -; cdr3_length: 16; clone_size: many; j_call: TRBJ1-5; v_call: TRBV4-2; cdr3_nt: TGTGCCAGCAGCCAAGATGACAGACAAAAAAATCAGCCCCAGCATTTT; cdr3_aa: CASSQDDRQKNQPQHF
d_call: TRBD1; cdr3_length: 21; clone_size: -; j_call: TRBJ2-7; v_call: TRBV7-8; cdr3_nt: TGTGCCAGCAGCTTAAGGGGCGTAAGACAGGGGGCTTACATGAGCTCCTACGAGCAGTACTTC; cdr3_aa: CASSLRGVRQGAYMSSYEQYF
d_call: -; cdr3_length: 11; clone_size: -; j_call: TRBJ1-4; v_call: TRBV20-1; cdr3_nt: TGCAGTGGCCGGTTTAATGAAAAACTGTTTTTT; cdr3_aa: CSGRFNEKLFF
d_call: -; cdr3_length: 15; clone_size: -; j_call: TRBJ2-5; v_call: TRBV5-1; cdr3_nt: TGCGCCAGCAGCCCGGGTTGGACAGTACAAGAGACCCAGTACTTC; cdr3_aa: CASSPGWTVQETQYF
d_call: TRBD2; cdr3_length: 14; clone_size: -; j_call: TRBJ2-7; v_call: TRBV15; cdr3_nt: TGTGCCACCACCTCGGGGGGGGTAGCCTACGAGCAGTACTTC; cdr3_aa: CATTSGGVAYEQYF
d_call: TRBD1; cdr3_length: 15; clone_size: once; j_call: TRBJ1-3; v_call: TRBV9; cdr3_nt: TGTGCCAGCAGCGTAGGGGGGGACAGAGGAAACACCATATATTTT; cdr3_aa: CASSVGGDRGNTIYF
d_call: -; cdr3_length: 15; clone_size: -; j_call: TRBJ1-1; v_call: TRBV7-2; cdr3_nt: TGTGCCAGCAGCCCTCGACAGGCGACGAACACTGAAGCTTTCTTT; cdr3_aa: CASSPRQATNTEAFF
d_call: -; cdr3_length: 15; clone_size: -; j_call: TRBJ1-1; v_call: TRBV28; cdr3_nt: TGTGCCAGCAGTTCCGGGGGAAAATTGAACACTGAAGCTTTCTTT; cdr3_aa: CASSSGGKLNTEAFF
d_call: -; cdr3_length: 12; clone_size: -; j_call: TRBJ2-7; v_call: TRBV7-9; cdr3_nt: TGTGCCAGCAGCACAGTCCCCAGGGAGCAGTACTTC; cdr3_aa: CASSTVPREQYF
d_call: -; cdr3_length: 12; clone_size: -; j_call: TRBJ1-2; v_call: TRBV29-1; cdr3_nt: TGCAGCGTTGATACCCAGGACTATGGCTACACCTTC; cdr3_aa: CSVDTQDYGYTF
d_call: -; cdr3_length: 16; clone_size: -; j_call: TRBJ2-2; v_call: TRBV7-9; cdr3_nt: TGTGCCAGCAGCCCCCCGGGGCTAGCGTACACCGGGGAGCTGTTTTTT; cdr3_aa: CASSPPGLAYTGELFF
d_call: TRBD1; cdr3_length: 14; clone_size: -; j_call: TRBJ1-4; v_call: TRBV7-3; cdr3_nt: TGTGCCAGCCCTGGGGGGACAGGGGACGAAAAACTGTTTTTT; cdr3_aa: CASPGGTGDEKLFF
d_call: -; cdr3_length: 16; clone_size: -; j_call: TRBJ2-2; v_call: TRBV4-3; cdr3_nt: TGCGCCAGCAGCCAAGATACCAGGGTGGAAGCCGGGGAGCTGTTTTTT; cdr3_aa: CASSQDTRVEAGELFF
d_call: -; cdr3_length: 14; clone_size: -; j_call: TRBJ1-2; v_call: TRBV5-5; cdr3_nt: TGTGCCAGCAGCCCGATAGGGGAAGACGTTGGCTACACCTTC; cdr3_aa: CASSPIGEDVGYTF
d_call: TRBD1; cdr3_length: 15; clone_size: -; j_call: TRBJ1-1; v_call: TRBV25-1; cdr3_nt: TGTGCCAGCATCCCCGACCCGGGACAGGGGGCTGAAGCTTTCTTT; cdr3_aa: CASIPDPGQGAEAFF
d_call: -; cdr3_length: 15; clone_size: -; j_call: TRBJ1-1; v_call: TRBV4-2; cdr3_nt: TGTGCCAGCAGCCAAGATCACCCCGGTCCCACTGAAGCTTTCTTT; cdr3_aa: CASSQDHPGPTEAFF
d_call: -; cdr3_length: 15; clone_size: -; j_call: TRBJ2-7; v_call: TRBV6-5; cdr3_nt: TGTGCCAGCAGTCACGACGACAGCAGCTCCTACGAGCAGTACTTC; cdr3_aa: CASSHDDSSSYEQYF
d_call: TRBD1; cdr3_length: 14; clone_size: -; j_call: TRBJ2-7; v_call: TRBV30; cdr3_nt: TGTGCCGCCAACCGAGGGGGCTTGGACTACGAGCAGTACTTC; cdr3_aa: CAANRGGLDYEQYF
d_call: -; cdr3_length: 13; clone_size: -; j_call: TRBJ2-3; v_call: TRBV11-3; cdr3_nt: TGTGCCAGCAGCTTAGTGTCCTCAGATACGCAGTATTTT; cdr3_aa: CASSLVSSDTQYF
d_call: TRBD2; cdr3_length: 18; clone_size: -; j_call: TRBJ2-1; v_call: TRBV7-3; cdr3_nt: TGTGCCAGCAGCTTATCCCCCCTGCGGGGGAGCTCCTACAATGAGCAGTTCTTC; cdr3_aa: CASSLSPLRGSSYNEQFF
d_call: TRBD1; cdr3_length: 16; clone_size: -; j_call: TRBJ2-3; v_call: TRBV7-2; cdr3_nt: TGTGCCAGCAGCCTACTGACAGGGGGCGGCACAGATACGCAGTATTTT; cdr3_aa: CASSLLTGGGTDTQYF